The 17 T cell receptor beta chains below all came from one sample that was sequenced in a study of shared clonotypes between healthy human individuals. The method was immunoSEQ multiplex PCR; TCRdb's version includes in-frame clones alone and lacks a portion of them. The sample contains 490,000 or so clones, roughly 78% of which appear only once. Material for sequencing was PBMCs. These receptors were obtained from a woman between 40 and 55 years old in good health. Some clones in this sample may be carry-over from other donors' samples.

A single count supports this clone. The chain uses TRBV27 and TRBJ2-1; possibly TRBD1 or TRBD2 for D (6 bases each). V was trimmed by 6 bases and J by 0 bases, leaving 12 bases between them. The CDR3 is 15 residues long. Germline V gene lookup returns CDR1 MNHEY and CDR2 SMNVEV (reference sequence). This CDR3 is CASRTGGPSYNEQFF. The CDR3 DNA reads TGTGCCAGCAGGACAGGAGGGCCCTCCTACAATGAGCAGTTCTTC.

V gene TRBV2 combines with J gene TRBJ2-2, with no clear D. Germline V gene data show CDR1 as SNHLY and CDR2 as FYNNEI. The V gene lost 0 bases and the J gene lost 6 bases, with 20 bases spanning the gap. The CDR3 consists of 18 residues. The CDR3 region has the DNA TGTGCCAGCAGTGAAGCGCTTAGTGGAGATCCCCTTCCCGGGGAGCTGTTTTTT. Encoded protein: CASSEALSGDPLPGELFF.

The chain employs TRBV16 and TRBJ1-2, with 7 bases that match TRBD1. Germline V lookup: CDR1 KGHSY, CDR2 FQNENV. With V trimmed by 4 bases and J by 9 bases, 11 bases remained unmatched. The CDR3 spans 14 residues. The CDR3 spells CASSPAAEGARYTF. The CDR3 region has the DNA TGTGCCAGCAGCCCCGCAGCGGAGGGGGCCCGCTACACCTTC.

The chain has TRBV11-1 and TRBJ2-7; TRBD2 matches 7 bases. The V and J ends lost 3 bases and 2 bases, in that order; junction bases with no gene match: 10. The CDR3 extends over 16 amino acids. CDR1 and CDR2 (germline): SGHAT, FQDESV (reference sequence). CDR3: CASSLWLVGTTYEQYF. CDR3 in DNA: TGTGCCAGCAGCTTGTGGCTCGTGGGGACTACCTACGAGCAGTACTTC.

The sample holds one count of this clone. Other DNA sequences of this sample code for an identical CDR3. The gene calls are TRBV6-5 and TRBJ2-7; no definite D call. Per the germline V gene, CDR1 is MNHEY and CDR2 is SVGAGI. The germline V and J ends were trimmed by 0 bases and 4 bases, with 4 bases remaining between them. CDR3 size: 12 residues. The chain's CDR3 is CASSYSSYEQYF. The CDR3 DNA is TGTGCCAGCAGTTACTCGTCTTACGAGCAGTACTTC.

The chain recombines TRBV19 with TRBJ2-5; D is unclear. This CDR3 region has 16 residues. The germline V gene encodes CDR1 LNHDA and CDR2 SQIVND (reference sequence). V gave up 3 bases and J gave up 0 bases, with 14 bases separating them. The DNA for the CDR3 is TGTGCCAGTAGTATCGGAGTAGGGTTGGACCAAGAGACCCAGTACTTC. Translation: CASSIGVGLDQETQYF.

This chain connects TRBV28 to TRBJ1-5; tentative D call: TRBD1 (5 bases). The germline V gene has CDR1 MDHEN and CDR2 SYDVKM. The CDR3 covers 14 residues. V shed 4 bases and J shed 5 bases, with 12 bases lying between them. CDR3 loop: CASSSGGNYQPQHF. CDR3 nucleotides: TGTGCCAGCAGTTCTGGGGGAAATTATCAGCCCCAGCATTTT.

This clone turned up a few times. The V call is TRBV13, the J call TRBJ2-7; no firm D call. V lost 5 bases and J 2 bases, leaving 10 bases between the germline ends. Germline CDR1 reads PRHDT; CDR2 reads FYEKMQ (reference sequence). This CDR3 comprises 13 residues. Written as DNA, the CDR3 is TGTGCCAGCAGCAGCCGAGGAACCTACGAGCAGTACTTC. It codes for CASSSRGTYEQYF.

The chain joins TRBV2 to TRBJ2-1, with D possibly called TRBD1 or TRBD2 (5 bases each). Per germline, CDR1 SNHLY and CDR2 FYNNEI. The CDR3 runs to 13 residues. V lost 6 bases to trimming and J lost 2 bases, with 8 bases between them. The CDR3 is CASSPGPYNEQFF. The CDR3 DNA is TGTGCCAGCAGCCCGGGACCCTACAATGAGCAGTTCTTC.

The V gene is TRBV7-1, the J gene TRBJ2-4, with D perhaps TRBD1 (6 bases). TRBV7-1 is sorted into the ORF group, with uncertain function. Trimming cost V 5 bases and J 7 bases, with 12 bases left between them. The CDR3 consists of 13 residues. CDR3 protein: CASSNDRSNIQYF. The DNA for the CDR3 is TGTGCCAGCAGCAACGACAGGTCCAACATTCAGTACTTC.

The chain links TRBV4-3 to TRBJ2-1; D is uncertain. Germline lookup yields CDR1 LGHNA and CDR2 YSLEER. Deletions cut 0 bases from V and 1 base from J, with 13 bases between. This CDR3 has 17 amino acids. The CDR3, as DNA: TGCGCCAGCAGCCAAGAAACTTCCCGCTGGTCCTACAATGAGCAGTTCTTC. This sequence encodes CASSQETSRWSYNEQFF.

The V call is TRBV7-9, the J call TRBJ2-5; 7 bases map to TRBD1. This CDR3 comprises 14 residues. Germline V CDR1 and CDR2: SEHNR, FQNEAQ (reference sequence). Losses at the gene ends were 5 bases for V and 7 bases for J; bases not matched to a gene: 10. The CDR3 region has the DNA TGTGCCAGCAGCCCCGGGACAGCTGAGGGGACCCAGTACTTC. Residues: CASSPGTAEGTQYF.

The chain links TRBV28 to TRBJ1-5; D is perhaps TRBD1 (5 bases). The CDR3 runs 14 residues. The V end lost 5 bases, the J end lost 5 bases, and 13 bases lay between the germline ends. CDR1 is MDHEN and CDR2 is SYDVKM in the germline V gene. The chain's CDR3 is CASSLQGEYQPQHF. The CDR3 DNA sequence: TGTGCCAGCAGTCTTCAGGGAGAATATCAGCCCCAGCATTTT.

Written as DNA, the CDR3 is TGCGCCAGCAGCCAGGTTCAGGGTTCCTACGAGCAGTACTTC. Its translation is CASSQVQGSYEQYF. The J gene is TRBJ2-5, the V gene TRBV4-1; weak D call: TRBD1 (5 bases). The J call may be incorrect, as the DNA end agrees better with TRBJ2-7. Germline assignment: CDR1 MGHRA and CDR2 YSYEKL. CDR3 length: 14 residues.

The chain is built from TRBV7-3 and TRBJ2-1; 7 bases line up with TRBD2. The CDR3 length is 14 residues. The junction had 5 bases not matched to a gene; V was cut back by 5 bases and J by 4 bases. Germline V gene data show CDR1 as SGHTA and CDR2 as FQGTGA. The CDR3 DNA is TGTGCCAGCAGCCCAGCGGGACGGTACAATGAGCAGTTCTTC. Translated, it gives CASSPAGRYNEQFF.

The J gene is TRBJ1-1, the V gene TRBV6-1, with 7 bases matching TRBD1. Germline CDR1 MNHNS, CDR2 SASEGT. Germline trimming cut 6 bases from V and 4 bases from J; bases unmatched to any gene: 8. This CDR3 is 14 amino acids long. DNA of the CDR3: TGTGCCAGCAGCCTACAGGGGTGGAGCACTGAAGCTTTCTTT. Translating gives CASSLQGWSTEAFF.

This chain connects TRBV5-1 to TRBJ2-5; the D call may be TRBD1 or TRBD2 (5 bases each). The CDR3 contains 15 residues. V was shortened by 4 bases and J by 5 bases, with 18 bases between the two germline ends. Germline V gene data show CDR1 as SGHRS and CDR2 as YFSETQ. CDR3 sequence: CASSRDLRSWETQYF. Written as DNA, the CDR3 is TGCGCCAGCAGCAGGGACCTCAGATCGTGGGAGACCCAGTACTTC.